The rows below give T cell receptor beta chains drawn from one sample of a study of neoadjuvant nivolumab and ipilimumab in lung cancer. Repertoires were generated with immunoSEQ multiplex PCR, while TCRdb's copy carries only in-frame clones and drops some. This sample carries approximately 5,000 clones, about 74% of them seen once, and the ten largest clones take over 3%. The sequencing used normal lung tissue adjacent to the tumor, collected after neoadjuvant nivolumab, alone or with ipilimumab, at or shortly before surgery. The source of these receptors is an adult with non-small cell lung cancer. Some clones in this sample may be carry-over from other donors' samples. CDR3s include the opening cysteine and the closing phenylalanine or tryptophan. The order of the fields is clone size, V gene, D gene, J gene, CDR3 DNA, CDR3 protein. The D gene is left open where the match is weak. Size tells how often a clone was seen (once, few, many) or the class of an expanded clone, and some rows leave it out.

>few|TRBV4-3|TRBD2|TRBJ2-7
TGCGCCAGCAGCCAAGACGCGGGGGGAGGTTACGAGCAGTACTTC
CASSQDAGGGYEQYF
>-|TRBV10-2|-|TRBJ2-7
TGCGCCAGCACCGACTCGACCACCTACGAGCAGTACTTC
CASTDSTTYEQYF
>-|TRBV19|-|TRBJ1-4
TGTGCCAGTTATACAGGGAGCCCAGGTGAAAAACTGTTTTTT
CASYTGSPGEKLFF
>-|TRBV7-2|TRBD1|TRBJ2-5
TGTGCCAGCAGCTTAAACAGGGGTCAAGAGACCCAGTACTTC
CASSLNRGQETQYF
>few|TRBV10-1|-|TRBJ2-3
TGCGCCAGCAGTGATGTGGGAGTGGGGACAGATACGCAGTATTTT
CASSDVGVGTDTQYF
>-|TRBV15|TRBD2|TRBJ2-5
TGTGCCACCAGCAGAGGTAGCGGGAGGGAAGAGACCCAGTACTTC
CATSRGSGREETQYF
>few|TRBV5-1|TRBD2|TRBJ2-3
TGCGCCAGCAGCCTTAGCGGGAGGGCCTTTGAGAGCACAGATACGCAGTATTTT
CASSLSGRAFESTDTQYF
>-|TRBV11-2|-|TRBJ2-7
TGTGCCAGCAGCTCCAGGGGGGGCCAGGGAGGGCAGTACTTC
CASSSRGGQGGQYF
>-|TRBV30|-|TRBJ1-5
TGTGCCTGGAGTGTACTCAGCAATCAGCCCCAGCATTTT
CAWSVLSNQPQHF
>-|TRBV6-5|-|TRBJ2-2
TGTGCCAGCAGTTACAAGAACACCGGGGAGCTGTTTTTT
CASSYKNTGELFF
>-|TRBV10-3|-|TRBJ2-7
TGTGCCACCACAGGGAGGGGATCCTACGAGCAGTACTTC
CATTGRGSYEQYF
>-|TRBV13|-|TRBJ1-2
TGTGCCAGCAGCTTCGACAGAAGCTATGGCTACACCTTC
CASSFDRSYGYTF
>-|TRBV6-1|-|TRBJ1-2
TGTGCCAGCGAGTTACGGAACTATGGCTACACCTTC
CASELRNYGYTF
>-|TRBV14|-|TRBJ1-1
TGTGCCAGCAGCCAAGGGCTTGAAGCTTTCTTT
CASSQGLEAFF
>-|TRBV29-1|-|TRBJ1-1
TGCAGCGCCAAATGGGGAGGGACTGAAGCTTTCTTT
CSAKWGGTEAFF
>-|TRBV10-1|TRBD2|TRBJ2-5
TGCGCCAGCAGTGAGGGACTAGCGGGCGCCCAAAAGTACTTC
CASSEGLAGAQKYF
>-|TRBV25-1|TRBD1|TRBJ2-7
TGTGCCAGCAGTGGGACACAGGGGGCCCACGAGCAGTACTTC
CASSGTQGAHEQYF
>-|TRBV25-1|-|TRBJ2-6
TGTGCCAGCAGTGACCCGGAGGGGGGCTCTGGGGCCAACGTCCTGACTTTC
CASSDPEGGSGANVLTF
>few|TRBV2|-|TRBJ1-4
TGTGCCAGCAGAAGGGGAGAGACTAATGAAAAACTGTTTTTT
CASRRGETNEKLFF
>-|TRBV27|TRBD1|TRBJ1-2
TGTGCCAGCAGTACCCGGACAGGGAGAGGTAACTATGGCTACACCTTC
CASSTRTGRGNYGYTF
>-|TRBV5-5|-|TRBJ1-3
TGTGCCAGCAACAGTGACTCTGGAAACACCATATATTTT
CASNSDSGNTIYF
>-|TRBV5-1|TRBD1|TRBJ2-3
TGCGCCAGCAGCGGAGTGACAGGGACCACCTGGACAGATACGCAGTATTTT
CASSGVTGTTWTDTQYF
>few|TRBV29-1|-|TRBJ2-7
TGCAGCGTTGAAGACTTCTACGAGCAGTACTTC
CSVEDFYEQYF
>-|TRBV11-3|-|TRBJ2-1
TGTGCCAGCAGCTTAGACAACTACAATGAGCAGTTCTTC
CASSLDNYNEQFF
>-|TRBV5-1|TRBD1|TRBJ1-1
TGCGCCAGCAGCTTGGGGGACAGCAAAGTAACTGAAGCTTTCTTT
CASSLGDSKVTEAFF
>-|TRBV19|TRBD2|TRBJ2-1
TGTGCCAGTAGTATAAGGACTAGCGGGAATTTGAATGAGCAGTTCTTC
CASSIRTSGNLNEQFF
>-|TRBV29-1|-|TRBJ1-2
TGCAGCGCTGGGACCGTCAGTTATGGCTACACCTTC
CSAGTVSYGYTF
>-|TRBV7-9|-|TRBJ2-7
TGTGCCAGCAGCTTAGCGCTAACCGGACCGGACCACGAGCAGTACTTC
CASSLALTGPDHEQYF
>-|TRBV18|-|TRBJ2-7
TGTGCCAGCTCGCCTAAACAGCATCCCTACGAGCAGTACTTC
CASSPKQHPYEQYF
>-|TRBV7-9|TRBD2|TRBJ2-1
TGTGCCAGCAACTTTAAGGGGCGGGCTAGCGGGAGGATGAGGCAGTTCTTC
CASNFKGRASGRMRQFF
>few|TRBV11-1|TRBD2|TRBJ2-1
TGTGCCAGCAGCTTAAGACTAGCGGGAGTCAGGAATGAGCAGTTCTTC
CASSLRLAGVRNEQFF
>-|TRBV6-1|-|TRBJ2-1
TGTGCCAGCAGTGCGGGTGCCAGGAATGAGCAGTTCTTC
CASSAGARNEQFF
>-|TRBV15|TRBD1|TRBJ2-7
TGTGCCACCAGCAGAGGTAGGGGGCAGCCGGGTGAGCAGTACTTC
CATSRGRGQPGEQYF
>-|TRBV6-6|-|TRBJ2-1
TGTGCCAGCATGGGGGTGTGGGATCACACACCCAGCTCGTTCTTC
CASMGVWDHTPSSFF
>-|TRBV9|-|TRBJ1-2
TGTGCCAGCAGCGTAGTTTCCGGCCTGGACTATGGCTACACCTTC
CASSVVSGLDYGYTF
>-|TRBV19|-|TRBJ2-1
TGTGCCAGTAGTATAGGAGGGAACAATGAGCAGTTCTTC
CASSIGGNNEQFF
>-|TRBV4-3|-|TRBJ2-1
TGCGCCAGCAGCCAAGAAGGGTGGGAAGAGCAGTTCTTC
CASSQEGWEEQFF
>-|TRBV4-3|-|TRBJ1-2
TGCGCCAGCAGCCAAGGACGGAATTGGAGGGAAGAATATGGCTACACCTTC
CASSQGRNWREEYGYTF
>-|TRBV7-9|TRBD1|TRBJ2-7
TGTGCCAGCAGCTTAGGGTTGACAGGGGCCTACGAGCAGTACTTC
CASSLGLTGAYEQYF
>-|TRBV7-3|TRBD2|TRBJ2-5
TGTGCCAGCAGCTTGCGGGAGGGCGAGACCCAGTACTTC
CASSLREGETQYF
>-|TRBV7-9|TRBD1|TRBJ1-1
TGTGCCAGCAGCGGAGCCGGGACAGGGGTTTTGTCGGCTGAAGCTTTCTTT
CASSGAGTGVLSAEAFF
>-|TRBV7-9|TRBD1|TRBJ1-5
TGTGCCAGCAGCACGGGACAGAAGTATCAGCCCCAGCATTTT
CASSTGQKYQPQHF
>-|TRBV5-1|TRBD1|TRBJ1-1
TGCGCCAGCAGCTTGCGACAGGGTAGGATGAACACTGAAGCTTTCTTT
CASSLRQGRMNTEAFF
>-|TRBV5-1|TRBD1|TRBJ2-1
TGCGCCAGCAGCCTGCCGGGACAGGGGTTTGCTGAGCAGTTCTTC
CASSLPGQGFAEQFF
>once|TRBV27|TRBD1|TRBJ1-3
TGTGCCAGTTCCGGGACAGGGCCTATGTCTGGAAACACCATATATTTT
CASSGTGPMSGNTIYF
>-|TRBV29-1|-|TRBJ1-1
TGCAGCGTTGTAGGCCAGTTCGGGACTGAAGCTTTCTTT
CSVVGQFGTEAFF
>-|TRBV7-2|-|TRBJ2-3
TGTGCCAGCAGCTTAGAGTCGATACCCACAGATACGCAGTATTTT
CASSLESIPTDTQYF
>-|TRBV27|-|TRBJ2-3
TGTGCCAGCAGTTTCCTAGGGGCGCAGTATTTT
CASSFLGAQYF
>-|TRBV5-8|-|TRBJ2-5
TGTGCCAGCAGCCCGGGTGGGGGGCAAGGCCAAGAGACCCAGTACTTC
CASSPGGGQGQETQYF
>-|TRBV12-1|-|TRBJ1-5
TGTGCCAGCAGCTTTGCGCTGGTAGGCGTCACCCTAAGTCAGCCCCAGCATTTT
CASSFALVGVTLSQPQHF
>-|TRBV2|TRBD1|TRBJ1-1
TGTGCCAGCAGTCCCGACAGGGACGAAGCTTTCTTT
CASSPDRDEAFF
>once|TRBV14|TRBD1|TRBJ1-1
TGTGCCAGCAGCCAAGAGACAGGGACTTATAATCCTGAAGCTTTCTTT
CASSQETGTYNPEAFF